The 13 T cell receptor beta chains below were found in one sample sequenced in a study of OX40 agonist ivuxolimab in advanced cancers. Generated by immunoSEQ multiplex PCR, the TCRdb table keeps only in-frame clones and is missing some. The repertoire consists of roughly 86,000 clones, with about 90% occurring once and the leading ten covering 2.5% to 3.5%. Sequenced here: CD4+ or CD8+ T cells sorted from blood, sampled in a trial of the OX40 agonist ivuxolimab. All receptors derive from an adult with an advanced solid tumor such as melanoma, head and neck, liver or kidney cancer.

The genes are TRBV6-1 and TRBJ2-2, with TRBD1 matching 9 bases. After removal of 4 bases from V and 6 bases from J, the junction contained 3 bases not matched to a gene. There are 14 residues in the CDR3. The V gene's germline CDR1 is MNHNS and CDR2 SASEGT. CDR3 sequence: CASSATGGAGELFF. The DNA of the CDR3 is TGTGCCAGCAGTGCGACAGGGGGGGCCGGGGAGCTGTTTTTT.

V is TRBV27 and J is TRBJ2-1, with TRBD2 identical over 9 bases. Germline lookup yields CDR1 MNHEY and CDR2 SMNVEV (reference sequence). The V segment lost 6 bases and the J segment 5 bases; nucleotides outside the gene matches: 8. This CDR3 is 15 amino acids long. The CDR3, as DNA: TGTGCCAGCAGCCCTATGCTAGCGGGGAACAATGAGCAGTTCTTC. It encodes CASSPMLAGNNEQFF.

The rearrangement joins TRBV5-1 to TRBJ1-2, with unresolved D. The CDR3 runs to 16 residues. The germline V and J ends were trimmed by 4 bases and 3 bases, with 19 bases remaining between them. Germline V gene data show CDR1 as SGHRS and CDR2 as YFSETQ. CDR3 DNA sequence: TGCGCCAGCAGCCCAAACTACGCGGACGACCACTATGGCTACACCTTC. Translated: CASSPNYADDHYGYTF.

The chain recombines TRBV2 with TRBJ2-1; 8 bases map to TRBD2. This CDR3 contains 14 residues. J lost 0 bases, V lost 11 bases, and 6 bases had no gene match. CDR1 and CDR2 (germline): SNHLY, FYNNEI. The DNA of the CDR3 is TGTGCCGGGGTAGCGGGGAGCTCCTACAATGAGCAGTTCTTC. Translation gives CAGVAGSSYNEQFF. Using reference TRBV2 and TRBJ2-1 for the parts outside the CDR3, the full variable domain is EPEVTQTPSHQVTQMGQEVILRCVPISNHLYFYWYRQILGQKVEFLVSFYNNEISEKSEIFDDQFSVERPDGSNFTLKIRSTKLEDSAMYFCAGVAGSSYNEQFFGPGTRLTVL.

The DNA for the CDR3 is TGTGCCACCAGCAGCCCGGGCACAGATACGCAGTATTTT. It codes for CATSSPGTDTQYF. The chain uses TRBV15 and TRBJ2-3; D unclear. Germline CDR1 and CDR2: LNHNV and YYDKDF (reference sequence). V shed 3 bases and J shed 1 base, with 5 bases lying between them. There are 13 residues in the CDR3.

The V gene is TRBV6-5, the J gene TRBJ1-2, with unresolved D. Germline loops: CDR1 MNHEY, CDR2 SVGAGI. The V end lost 4 bases, the J end lost 4 bases, and 10 bases lay between the germline ends. The CDR3 has 13 amino acids. CDR3 residues: CASSSHGVYGYTF. CDR3 bases: TGTGCCAGCAGTTCACATGGAGTCTATGGCTACACCTTC.

This clone occurred once. The chain employs TRBV5-4 and TRBJ1-3, with no clear D. The CDR3 sequence is 16 residues long. Trimming shortened V by 0 bases and J by 1 base, and 11 bases separated the two germline ends. CDR1 and CDR2 (germline): SGHNT, YYREEE (reference sequence). CDR3 DNA sequence: TGTGCCAGCAGCTTGGGTGGCCAGTTATCTGGAAACACCATATATTTT. Residues: CASSLGGQLSGNTIYF.

This chain uses TRBV5-5 with TRBJ2-7; D ambiguous. V was cut by 0 bases and J by 3 bases, with 10 bases left in between. The CDR3 is 14 residues long. Germline V gene sequence: CDR1 SGHKS, CDR2 YYEKEE (reference sequence). This chain's CDR3 is CASSLDHPLYEQYF. The CDR3 DNA follows: TGTGCCAGCAGCTTGGATCACCCTCTCTACGAGCAGTACTTC.

This clone was recorded only once. This chain joins TRBV28 and TRBJ2-4; TRBD1 aligns across 7 bases. Losses at the gene ends were 6 bases for V and 1 base for J; bases not matched to a gene: 6. In germline, CDR1 is MDHEN, CDR2 SYDVKM. This CDR3 is 15 amino acids long. CDR3 nucleotide sequence: TGTGCCAGCAGCACTACAGGGGTGGCCAAAAACATTCAGTACTTC. Amino acid sequence: CASSTTGVAKNIQYF.

This chain connects TRBV19 to TRBJ1-1; no clear D. The CDR3 runs 13 residues. The V end lost 8 bases, the J end lost 6 bases, and 16 bases lay between the germline ends. Germline V gene lookup returns CDR1 LNHDA and CDR2 SQIVND (reference sequence). The CDR3 here is CASRKVGRSEAFF. CDR3 coding DNA: TGTGCCAGTCGGAAGGTTGGGCGGTCTGAAGCTTTCTTT.

Concerning this clone: A junction end diverges from the germline sequence, so it may reflect a read error. The chain joins TRBV7-7 to TRBJ1-6, with D unclear. Germline V gene data show CDR1 as SSHAT and CDR2 as FNYEAQ (reference sequence). This CDR3 comprises 10 residues. The CDR3 coding sequence is TGTGCTAGCAGCTTAAGACCCCTCCACTTT. Its translation is CASSLRPLHF.

Of note for this clone: One end of the junction varies from germline; a read error may be responsible. The V call is TRBV7-7, the J call TRBJ2-7; TRBD1 matches at 8 bases. From germline, CDR1 is SSHAT and CDR2 FNYEAQ (reference sequence). This CDR3 is built from 13 residues. The CDR3 region is CASSVDRGDEQYF. The CDR3 DNA reads as TGTGCTAGCAGCGTCGACAGGGGTGACGAGCAGTACTTC.

The chain couples TRBV6-1 to TRBJ2-1; TRBD2 matches at 9 bases. Germline CDR1 and CDR2: MNHNS and SASEGT. The CDR3 runs 15 residues. The V segment lost 2 bases and the J segment 6 bases; nucleotides outside the gene matches: 5. The CDR3 loop reads CASSEPREGSNEQFF. CDR3 bases: TGTGCCAGCAGTGAACCGCGGGAGGGCAGCAATGAGCAGTTCTTC.